This T cell receptor beta chain was captured by sequencing in a study of T-cell memory formation after mild COVID-19. Researchers used 5'RACE with constant-segment primers to make TCR alpha and TCR beta cDNA libraries that carry sample barcodes and UMIs. TCRdb called the 5' RACE reads again in MiXCR, with one record for every CDR3 protein. In the table there are 120,000 to 150,000 distinct CDR3 sequences, roughly a fifth of which are singletons. CDR1 is SEHNR and CDR2 is FQNEAQ in the germline V gene (reference sequence). The CDR3 length is 14 residues. Trimming left V 6 bases short and J 9 bases short, with 18 bases between.

Sequenced material: PBMCs or a T cell subset sorted from them (not recorded which). The origin of this receptor is an adult woman who had mild COVID-19 (a few samples of this study predate the infection). Cell type and time point are not known. The chain couples TRBV7-9 to TRBJ2-1; a weak D match, TRBD1 (5 bases). The CDR3 sequence is CASRWQGDGGEQFF. The CDR3 bases are TGTGCCAGCAGATGGCAGGGTGACGGCGGTGAGCAGTTCTTC. Full variable domain (rest looked up from reference TRBV7-9 and TRBJ2-1): DTGVSQNPRHKITKRGQNVTFRCDPISEHNRLYWYRQTLGQGPEFLTYFQNEAQLEKSRLLSDRFSAERPKGSFSTLEIQRTEQGDSAMYLCASRWQGDGGEQFFGPGTRLTVL.